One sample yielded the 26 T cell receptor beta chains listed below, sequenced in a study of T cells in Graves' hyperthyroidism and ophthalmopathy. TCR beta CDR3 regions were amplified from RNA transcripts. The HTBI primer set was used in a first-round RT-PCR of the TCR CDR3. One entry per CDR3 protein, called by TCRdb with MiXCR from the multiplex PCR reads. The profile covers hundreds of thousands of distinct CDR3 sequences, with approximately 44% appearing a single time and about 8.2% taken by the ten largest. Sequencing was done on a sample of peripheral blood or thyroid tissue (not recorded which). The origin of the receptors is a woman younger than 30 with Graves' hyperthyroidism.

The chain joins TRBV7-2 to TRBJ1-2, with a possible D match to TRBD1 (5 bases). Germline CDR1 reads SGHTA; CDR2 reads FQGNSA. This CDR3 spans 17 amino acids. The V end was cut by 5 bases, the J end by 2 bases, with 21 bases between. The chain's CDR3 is CASSPHPLTEQNYGYTF. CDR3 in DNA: TGTGCCAGCAGCCCACATCCTTTGACAGAACAGAACTATGGCTACACCTTC.

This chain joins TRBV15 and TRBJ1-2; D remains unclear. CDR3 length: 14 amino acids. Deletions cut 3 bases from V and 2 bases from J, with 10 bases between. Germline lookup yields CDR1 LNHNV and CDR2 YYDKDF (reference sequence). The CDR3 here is CATSSFTANYGYTF. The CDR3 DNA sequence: TGTGCCACCAGCAGTTTTACAGCCAACTATGGCTACACCTTC.

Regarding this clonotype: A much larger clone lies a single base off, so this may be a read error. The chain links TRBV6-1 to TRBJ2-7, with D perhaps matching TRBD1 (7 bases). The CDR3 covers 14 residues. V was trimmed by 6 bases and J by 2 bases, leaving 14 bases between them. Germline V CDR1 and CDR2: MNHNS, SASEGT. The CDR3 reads CASRVDREAYEQYF. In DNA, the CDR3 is TGTGCCAGCAGAGTTGACAGGGAGGCCTACGAGCAGTACTTC.

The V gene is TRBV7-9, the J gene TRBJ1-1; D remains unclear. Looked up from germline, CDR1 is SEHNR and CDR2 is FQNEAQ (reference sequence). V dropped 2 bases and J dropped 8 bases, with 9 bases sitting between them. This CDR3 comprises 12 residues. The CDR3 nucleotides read TGTGCCAGCAGCTTAACGGCGCGGGAAGCTTTCTTT. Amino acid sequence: CASSLTAREAFF.

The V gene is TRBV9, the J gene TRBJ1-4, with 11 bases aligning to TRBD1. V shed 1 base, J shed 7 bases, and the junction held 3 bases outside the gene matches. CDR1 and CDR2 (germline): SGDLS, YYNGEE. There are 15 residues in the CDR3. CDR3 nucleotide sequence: TGTGCCAGCAGCGTAAGGGGGACAGGGGGTGAAAAACTGTTTTTT. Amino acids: CASSVRGTGGEKLFF.

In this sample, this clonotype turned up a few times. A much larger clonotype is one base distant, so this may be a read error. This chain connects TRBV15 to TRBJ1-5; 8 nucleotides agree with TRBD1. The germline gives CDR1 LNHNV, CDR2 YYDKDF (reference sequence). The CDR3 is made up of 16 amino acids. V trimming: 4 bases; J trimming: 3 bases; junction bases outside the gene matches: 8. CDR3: CATSIETGDYNQPQHF. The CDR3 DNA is TGTGCCACCAGCATAGAGACAGGGGACTACAATCAGCCCCAGCATTTT.

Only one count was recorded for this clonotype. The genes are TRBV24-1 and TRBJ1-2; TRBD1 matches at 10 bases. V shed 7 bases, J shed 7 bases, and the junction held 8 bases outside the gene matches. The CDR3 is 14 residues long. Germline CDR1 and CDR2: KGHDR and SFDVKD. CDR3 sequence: CATRPGQGLRGYTF. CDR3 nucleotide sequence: TGTGCCACCAGGCCGGGACAGGGGTTGCGTGGCTACACCTTC.

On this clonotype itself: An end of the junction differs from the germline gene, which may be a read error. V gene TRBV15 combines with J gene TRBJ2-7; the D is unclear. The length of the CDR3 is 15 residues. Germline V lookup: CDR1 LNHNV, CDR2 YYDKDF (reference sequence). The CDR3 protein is CASSKNSGSNYEQYF. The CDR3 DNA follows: TGTGCCAGCAGCAAAAACTCGGGCAGCAACTACGAGCAGTACTTC.

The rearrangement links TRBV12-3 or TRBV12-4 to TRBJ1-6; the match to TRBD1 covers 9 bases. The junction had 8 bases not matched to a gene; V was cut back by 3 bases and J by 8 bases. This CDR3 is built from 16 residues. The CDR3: CASSFFVGTGHSPLHF. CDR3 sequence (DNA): TGTGCCAGCAGTTTTTTCGTCGGGACAGGGCATTCACCCCTCCACTTT.

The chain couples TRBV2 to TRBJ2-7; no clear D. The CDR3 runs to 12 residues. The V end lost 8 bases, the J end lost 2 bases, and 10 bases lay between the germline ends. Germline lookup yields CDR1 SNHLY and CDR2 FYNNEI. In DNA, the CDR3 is TGTGCCAGCGCAGCCCTCACCTACGAGCAGTACTTC. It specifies CASAALTYEQYF.

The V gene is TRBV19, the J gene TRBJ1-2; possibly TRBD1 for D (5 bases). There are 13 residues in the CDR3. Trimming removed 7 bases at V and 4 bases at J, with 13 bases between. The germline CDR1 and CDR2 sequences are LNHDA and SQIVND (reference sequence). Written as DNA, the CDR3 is TGTGCCAGTACCCCCGGGGACGTCTATGGCTACACCTTC. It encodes CASTPGDVYGYTF.

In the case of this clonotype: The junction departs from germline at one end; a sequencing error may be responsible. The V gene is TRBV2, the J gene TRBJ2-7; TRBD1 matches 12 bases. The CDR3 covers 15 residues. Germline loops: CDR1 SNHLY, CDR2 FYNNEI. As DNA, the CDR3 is TGTGCCAGCTCATCCAAAGGGACAGGGGGCTACGAGGAGTACTTC. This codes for CASSSKGTGGYEEYF. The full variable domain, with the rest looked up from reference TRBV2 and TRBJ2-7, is EPEVTQTPSHQVTQMGQEVILRCVPISNHLYFYWYRQILGQKVEFLVSFYNNEISEKSEIFDDQFSVERPDGSNFTLKIRSTKLEDSAMYFCASSSKGTGGYEEYFGPGTRLTVT.

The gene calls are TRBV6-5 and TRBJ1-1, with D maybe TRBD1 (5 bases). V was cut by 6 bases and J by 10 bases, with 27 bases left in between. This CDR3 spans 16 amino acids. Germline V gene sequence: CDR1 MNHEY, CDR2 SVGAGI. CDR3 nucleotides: TGTGCCAGCAGCTTACTCAGGGTTGGGCGAGCACGTCGAGCTTTCTTT. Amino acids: CASSLLRVGRARRAFF.

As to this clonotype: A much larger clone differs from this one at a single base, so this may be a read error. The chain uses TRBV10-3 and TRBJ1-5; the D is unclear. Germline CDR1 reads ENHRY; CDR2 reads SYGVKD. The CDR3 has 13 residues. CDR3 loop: CATSDGWNQPQHF. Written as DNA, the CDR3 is TGTGCCACCAGTGATGGGTGGAATCAGCCCCAGCATTTT.

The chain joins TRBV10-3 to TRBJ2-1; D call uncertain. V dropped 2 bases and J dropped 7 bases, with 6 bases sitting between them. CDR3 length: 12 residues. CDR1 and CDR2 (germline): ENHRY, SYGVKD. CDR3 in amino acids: CAISESANEQFF. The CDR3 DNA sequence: TGTGCCATCAGTGAGAGTGCTAATGAGCAGTTCTTC.

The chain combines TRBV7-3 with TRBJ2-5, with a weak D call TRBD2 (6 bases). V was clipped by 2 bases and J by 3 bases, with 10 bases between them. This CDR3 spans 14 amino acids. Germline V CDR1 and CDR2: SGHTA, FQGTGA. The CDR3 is CASSLSTSKETQYF. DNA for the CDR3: TGTGCCAGCAGCTTATCTACTAGCAAAGAGACCCAGTACTTC.

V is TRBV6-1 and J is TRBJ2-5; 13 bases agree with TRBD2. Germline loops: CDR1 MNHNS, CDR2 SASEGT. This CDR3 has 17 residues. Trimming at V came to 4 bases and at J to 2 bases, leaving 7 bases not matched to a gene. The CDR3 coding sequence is TGTGCCAGCAGTGTGGGACTAGCGGGATGGGGGCAAGAGACCCAGTACTTC. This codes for CASSVGLAGWGQETQYF.

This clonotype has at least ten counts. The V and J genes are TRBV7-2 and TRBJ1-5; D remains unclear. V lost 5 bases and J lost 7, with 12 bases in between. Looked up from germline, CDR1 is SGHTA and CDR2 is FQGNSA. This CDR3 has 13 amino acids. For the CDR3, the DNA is TGTGCCAGCAGCATTGGATTTGGGCAGCCCCAGCATTTT. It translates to CASSIGFGQPQHF.

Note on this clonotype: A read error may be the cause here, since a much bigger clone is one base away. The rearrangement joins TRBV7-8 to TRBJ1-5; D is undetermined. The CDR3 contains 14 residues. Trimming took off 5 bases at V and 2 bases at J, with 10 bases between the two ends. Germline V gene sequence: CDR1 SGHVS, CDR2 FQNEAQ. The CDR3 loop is CASSQDRCNQPQHF. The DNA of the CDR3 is TGTGCCAGCAGCCAAGACCGGTGCAATCAGCCCCAGCATTTT.

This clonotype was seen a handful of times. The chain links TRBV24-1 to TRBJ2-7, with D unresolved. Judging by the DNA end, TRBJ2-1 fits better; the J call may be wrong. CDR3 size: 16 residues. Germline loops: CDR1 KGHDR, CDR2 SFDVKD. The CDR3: CATSEESGRRDNEQFF. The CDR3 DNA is TGTGCCACCAGTGAAGAGTCGGGCCGTCGGGACAATGAGCAGTTCTTC.

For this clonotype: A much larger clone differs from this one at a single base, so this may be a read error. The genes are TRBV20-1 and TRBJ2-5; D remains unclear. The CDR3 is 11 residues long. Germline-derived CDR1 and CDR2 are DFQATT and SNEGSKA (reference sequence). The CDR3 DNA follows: TGCAGTGTCCCCTCACAAGGATTTTTCGTCTTC. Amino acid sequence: CSVPSQGFFVF.

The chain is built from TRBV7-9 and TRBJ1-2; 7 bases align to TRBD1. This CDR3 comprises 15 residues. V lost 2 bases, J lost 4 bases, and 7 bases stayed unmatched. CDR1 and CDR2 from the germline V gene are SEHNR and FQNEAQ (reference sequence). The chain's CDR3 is CASSLFSGQSYGYTF. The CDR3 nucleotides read TGTGCCAGCAGCTTATTTTCGGGACAGAGCTATGGCTACACCTTC.

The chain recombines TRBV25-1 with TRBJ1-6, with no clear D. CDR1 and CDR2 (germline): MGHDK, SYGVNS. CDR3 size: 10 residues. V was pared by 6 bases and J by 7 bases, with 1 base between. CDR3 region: CASRNSPLHF. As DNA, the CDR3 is TGTGCCAGCAGGAATTCACCCCTCCACTTT.

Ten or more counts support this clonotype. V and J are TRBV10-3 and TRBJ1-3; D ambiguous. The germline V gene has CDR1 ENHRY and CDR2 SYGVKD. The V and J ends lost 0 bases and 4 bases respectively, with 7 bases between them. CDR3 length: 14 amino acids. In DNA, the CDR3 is TGTGCCATCAGTGAGTCGAGAGGAGGAAACACCATATATTTT. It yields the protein CAISESRGGNTIYF.

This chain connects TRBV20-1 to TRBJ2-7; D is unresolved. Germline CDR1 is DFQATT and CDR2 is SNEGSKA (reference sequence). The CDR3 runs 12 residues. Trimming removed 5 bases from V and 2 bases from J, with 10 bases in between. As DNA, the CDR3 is TGCAGTGCTCCGGGTCCCCCCTACGAGCAGTACTTC. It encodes CSAPGPPYEQYF.

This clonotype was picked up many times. The CDR3 sequence: CASNTGTSGYTF. CDR3 bases: TGTGCCAGCAACACAGGGACAAGCGGCTACACCTTC. The chain links TRBV9 to TRBJ1-2; the D gene is possibly TRBD1 (6 bases). Looked up from germline, CDR1 is SGDLS and CDR2 is YYNGEE. This CDR3 has 12 residues. The V and J ends lost 6 bases and 8 bases respectively, with 14 bases between them.